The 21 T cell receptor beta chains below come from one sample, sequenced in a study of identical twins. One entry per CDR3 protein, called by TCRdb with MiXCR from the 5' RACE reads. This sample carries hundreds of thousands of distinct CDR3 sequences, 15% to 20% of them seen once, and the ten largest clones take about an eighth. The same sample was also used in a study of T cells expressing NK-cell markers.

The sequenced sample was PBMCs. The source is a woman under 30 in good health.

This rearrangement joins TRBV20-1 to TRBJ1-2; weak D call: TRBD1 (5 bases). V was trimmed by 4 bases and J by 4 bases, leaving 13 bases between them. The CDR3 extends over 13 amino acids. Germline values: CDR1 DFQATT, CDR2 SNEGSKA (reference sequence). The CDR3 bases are TGCAGTGCTATTTGGGCGGGGACCTATGGCTACACCTTC. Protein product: CSAIWAGTYGYTF.

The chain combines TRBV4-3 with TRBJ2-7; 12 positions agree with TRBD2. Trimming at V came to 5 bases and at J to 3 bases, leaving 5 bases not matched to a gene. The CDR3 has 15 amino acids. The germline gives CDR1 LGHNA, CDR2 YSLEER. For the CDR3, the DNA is TGCGCCAGCAGCTTCCGGACTAGCGGGATCTACGAGCAGTACTTC. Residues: CASSFRTSGIYEQYF.

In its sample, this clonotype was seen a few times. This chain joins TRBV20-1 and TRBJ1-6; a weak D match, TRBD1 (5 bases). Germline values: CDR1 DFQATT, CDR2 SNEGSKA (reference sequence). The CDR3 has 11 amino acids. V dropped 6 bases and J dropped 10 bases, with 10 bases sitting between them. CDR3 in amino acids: CSAGGSSPLHF. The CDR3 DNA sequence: TGCAGTGCCGGGGGTAGCTCACCCCTCCACTTT.

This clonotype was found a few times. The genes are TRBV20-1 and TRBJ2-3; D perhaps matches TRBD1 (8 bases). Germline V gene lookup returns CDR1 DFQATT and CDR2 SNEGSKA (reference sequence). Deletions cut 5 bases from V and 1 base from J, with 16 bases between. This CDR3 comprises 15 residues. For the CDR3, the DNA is TGCAGTGCTTGTAATACAGGGGGGGGCACAGATACGCAGTATTTT. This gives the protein CSACNTGGGTDTQYF.

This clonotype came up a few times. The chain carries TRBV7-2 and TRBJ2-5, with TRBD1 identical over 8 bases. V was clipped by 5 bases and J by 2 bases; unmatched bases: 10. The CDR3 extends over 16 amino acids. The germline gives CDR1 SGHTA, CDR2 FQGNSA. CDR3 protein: CASSQSYQGAQETQYF. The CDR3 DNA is TGTGCCAGCAGCCAGAGCTACCAGGGGGCACAAGAGACCCAGTACTTC.

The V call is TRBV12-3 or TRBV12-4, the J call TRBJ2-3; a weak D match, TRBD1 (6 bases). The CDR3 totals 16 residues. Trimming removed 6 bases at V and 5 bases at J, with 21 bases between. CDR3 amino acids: CASSQRTVAPGDTQYF. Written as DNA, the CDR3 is TGTGCCAGCAGCCAACGGACAGTCGCGCCGGGAGATACGCAGTATTTT.

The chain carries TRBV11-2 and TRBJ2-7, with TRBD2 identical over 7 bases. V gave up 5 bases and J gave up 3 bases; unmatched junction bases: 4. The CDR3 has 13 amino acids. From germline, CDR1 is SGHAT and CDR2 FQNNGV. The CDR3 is CASSHGGDYEQYF. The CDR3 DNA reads TGTGCCAGCAGCCATGGGGGGGACTACGAGCAGTACTTC.

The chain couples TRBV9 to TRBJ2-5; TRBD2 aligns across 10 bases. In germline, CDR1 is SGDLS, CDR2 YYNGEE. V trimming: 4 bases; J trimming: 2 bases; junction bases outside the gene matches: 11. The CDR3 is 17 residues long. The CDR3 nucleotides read TGTGCCAGCAGCCTTTCCGGCAGCGGGAGGGCGCAAGAGACCCAGTACTTC. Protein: CASSLSGSGRAQETQYF. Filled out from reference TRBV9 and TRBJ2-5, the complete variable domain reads DSGVTQTPKHLITATGQRVTLRCSPRSGDLSVYWYQQSLDQGLQFLIQYYNGEERAKGNILERFSAQQFPDLHSELNLSSLELGDSALYFCASSLSGSGRAQETQYFGPGTRLLVL.

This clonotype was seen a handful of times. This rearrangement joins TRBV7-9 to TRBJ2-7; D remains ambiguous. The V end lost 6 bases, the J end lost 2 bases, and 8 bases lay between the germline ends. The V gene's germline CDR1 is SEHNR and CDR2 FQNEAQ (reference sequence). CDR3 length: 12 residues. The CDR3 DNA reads TGTGCCAGCAGACTCCTCGCCTACGAGCAGTACTTC. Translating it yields CASRLLAYEQYF.

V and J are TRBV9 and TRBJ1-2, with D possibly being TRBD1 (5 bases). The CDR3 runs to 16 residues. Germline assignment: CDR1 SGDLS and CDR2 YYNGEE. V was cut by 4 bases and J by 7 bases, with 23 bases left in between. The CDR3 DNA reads TGTGCCAGCAGCCTTCGTAGAGGGGCAGGTCCTGGTGGCTACACCTTC. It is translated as CASSLRRGAGPGGYTF.

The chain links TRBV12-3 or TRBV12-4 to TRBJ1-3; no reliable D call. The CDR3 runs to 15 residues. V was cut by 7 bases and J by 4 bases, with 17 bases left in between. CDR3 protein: CASTLGPPGGNTIYF. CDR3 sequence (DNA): TGTGCCAGCACCCTGGGTCCCCCCGGCGGAAACACCATATATTTT.

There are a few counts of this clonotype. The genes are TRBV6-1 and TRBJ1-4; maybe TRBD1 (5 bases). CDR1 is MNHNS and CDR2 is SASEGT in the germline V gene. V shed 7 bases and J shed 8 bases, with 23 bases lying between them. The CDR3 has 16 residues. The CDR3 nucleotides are TGTGCCAGCACCCCCGGGAACCCGGGGGGAGGAGAAAAACTGTTTTTT. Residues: CASTPGNPGGGEKLFF.

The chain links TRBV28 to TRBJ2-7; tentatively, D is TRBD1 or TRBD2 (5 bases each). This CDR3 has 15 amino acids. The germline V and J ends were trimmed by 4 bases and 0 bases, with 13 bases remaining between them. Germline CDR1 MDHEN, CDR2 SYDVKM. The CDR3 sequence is CASSYGGRSSYEQYF. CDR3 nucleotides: TGTGCCAGCAGTTATGGGGGAAGAAGCTCCTACGAGCAGTACTTC.

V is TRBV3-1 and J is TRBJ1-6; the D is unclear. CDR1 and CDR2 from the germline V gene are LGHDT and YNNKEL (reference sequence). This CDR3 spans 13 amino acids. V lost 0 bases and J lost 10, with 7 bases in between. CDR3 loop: CASSQDRRSPLHF. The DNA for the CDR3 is TGTGCCAGCAGCCAAGATCGGAGATCACCCCTCCACTTT. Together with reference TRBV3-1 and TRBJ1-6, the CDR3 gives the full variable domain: DTAVSQTPKYLVTQMGNDKSIKCEQNLGHDTMYWYKQDSKKFLKIMFSYNNKELIINETVPNRFSPKSPDKAHLNLHINSLELGDSAVYFCASSQDRRSPLHFGNGTRLTVT.

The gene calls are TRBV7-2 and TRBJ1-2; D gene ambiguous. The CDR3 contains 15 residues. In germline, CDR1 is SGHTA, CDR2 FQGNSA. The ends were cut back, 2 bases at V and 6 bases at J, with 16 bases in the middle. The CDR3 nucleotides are TGTGCCAGCAGCTTACCGCGGACCGTAGAGGATGGCTACACCTTC. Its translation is CASSLPRTVEDGYTF.

The CDR3 DNA sequence: TGCAGTGCTAGGGCTGTTTGGAATAAGGACGAGCAGTACTTC. Its protein is CSARAVWNKDEQYF. V usage is TRBV20-1 and J usage is TRBJ2-7; D not resolved. The CDR3 has 14 residues. Trimming shortened V by 3 bases and J by 5 bases, and 17 bases separated the two germline ends. Germline-derived CDR1 and CDR2 are DFQATT and SNEGSKA (reference sequence).

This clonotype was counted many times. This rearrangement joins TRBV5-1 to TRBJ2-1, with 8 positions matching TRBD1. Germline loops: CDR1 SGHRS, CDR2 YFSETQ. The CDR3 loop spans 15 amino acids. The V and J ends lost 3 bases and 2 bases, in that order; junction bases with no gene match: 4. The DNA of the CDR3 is TGCGCCAGCAGCTGGACAGGGAGTCCCTACAATGAGCAGTTCTTC. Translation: CASSWTGSPYNEQFF.

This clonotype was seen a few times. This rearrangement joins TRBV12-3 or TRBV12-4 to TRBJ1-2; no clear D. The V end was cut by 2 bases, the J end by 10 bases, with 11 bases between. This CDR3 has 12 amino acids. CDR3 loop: CASSLKEPAYTF. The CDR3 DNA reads TGTGCCAGCAGTTTAAAAGAGCCGGCCTACACCTTC.

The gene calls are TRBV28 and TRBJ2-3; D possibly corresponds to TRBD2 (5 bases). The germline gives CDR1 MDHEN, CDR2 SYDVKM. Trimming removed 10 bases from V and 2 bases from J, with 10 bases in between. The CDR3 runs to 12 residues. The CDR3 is CATQADTDTQYF. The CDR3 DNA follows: TGTGCCACCCAAGCGGACACAGATACGCAGTATTTT.

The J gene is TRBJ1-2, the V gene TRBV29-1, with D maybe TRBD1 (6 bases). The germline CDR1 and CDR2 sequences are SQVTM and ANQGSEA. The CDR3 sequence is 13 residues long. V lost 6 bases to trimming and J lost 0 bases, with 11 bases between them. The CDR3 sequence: CSVGTLANYGYTF. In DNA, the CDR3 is TGCAGCGTGGGGACATTAGCTAACTATGGCTACACCTTC.

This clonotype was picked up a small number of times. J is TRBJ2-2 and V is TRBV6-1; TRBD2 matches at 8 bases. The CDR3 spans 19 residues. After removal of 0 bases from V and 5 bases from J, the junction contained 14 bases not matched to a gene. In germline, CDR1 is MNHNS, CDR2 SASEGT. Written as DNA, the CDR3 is TGTGCCAGCAGTGAAGCGCCCGGGGGGGTTTTGTTGGGGACCGGGGAGCTGTTTTTT. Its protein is CASSEAPGGVLLGTGELFF.